The clone carrying this T cell receptor (beta chain) showed up just once. Its target is not known. Genomic DNA of each subset was evenly split across several immunoSEQ plates. The data were produced by immunoSEQ multiplex PCR, yet TCRdb's version contains in-frame clones alone and is incomplete. The data contain more than 900,000 clones, approximately 80% of them singletons. This CDR3 region has 15 residues. Trimming left V 2 bases short and J 0 bases short, with 11 bases between. Germline CDR1 and CDR2: SGHNT and YYREEE (reference sequence). The data belong to a study of shared clonotypes between healthy human individuals. Overall study results and limits: The donor pool, a small one, limited the genetic and exposure-history diversity represented.

From CD4+ cells came CD45RA+ naive and CD45RA-negative memory subsets. The sequencing input was memory CD4+ T cells from PBMCs. Stated subset: CD45RA-negative fraction. The rearrangement joins TRBV5-4 to TRBJ1-2, with D possibly TRBD1 on 5 matching bases. The source of this sequence is a man between 18 and 35 years old in good health. Some clones in this sample may be carry-over from other donors' samples. The CDR3 sequence: CASSFLGQTNYGYTF. DNA for the CDR3: TGTGCCAGCAGCTTTCTAGGACAAACTAACTATGGCTACACCTTC.